Included here is one TCR beta chain sequence, with context. In the same sample, other DNA sequences code for this CDR3. In the authors' workflow: Amplification of reference gene primers provided the estimated nucleated cell counts. Sequenced by immunoSEQ multiplex PCR; TCRdb stores in-frame clones only, minus some. The DNA gave D and trimming, while V, J and clone size come from that table. Of 150,000 to 200,000 clones in the sample, 92% were seen once. The CDR3 runs to 15 residues. Germline V gene data show CDR1 as LNHDA and CDR2 as SQIVND (reference sequence). V lost 3 bases and J 4 bases, leaving 13 bases between the germline ends. This sample was included in a study of blood T cell repertoires in COVID-19. Study overall: The United States, Italy and Spain provided the acute and convalescent COVID-19 samples. Sources were T cells, B-cell-depleted T cells, or PBMCs; the material itself was cDNA or gDNA.

Those enrolled in Seattle joined during active infection and were followed longitudinally afterward. What was sequenced was peripheral blood. The clonotype originates from a man aged 25-40 years with COVID-19, enrolled during active disease. V gene TRBV19 combines with J gene TRBJ2-1; D is perhaps TRBD1 (6 bases). CDR3 sequence reads: CASSIPGTPYNEQFF. DNA of the CDR3: TGTGCCAGTAGTATCCCCGGGACACCATACAATGAGCAGTTCTTC.